Each of the 30 T cell receptor beta chains below was sequenced from the same sample in a study of shared clonotypes between healthy human individuals. As defined, naive CD8 cells were CD45RO-negative and positively selected for CCR7, with terminally differentiated effector memory CD45RA+ cells excluded. TCRdb keeps only in-frame clones here, not all; method: immunoSEQ multiplex PCR. The table has about 2 million clones, approximately 94% seen once. Sequencing used naive CD8+ T cells sorted from blood. The receptors derive from a young man in good health.

The chain recombines TRBV19 with TRBJ2-7; the match to TRBD1 covers 7 bases. With 5 bases clipped from V and 1 base from J, the junction kept 5 bases outside the gene matches. Germline lookup yields CDR1 LNHDA and CDR2 SQIVND (reference sequence). This CDR3 contains 14 residues. CDR3 in amino acids: CASSPGGPSYEQYF. For the CDR3, the DNA is TGTGCCAGTAGTCCAGGGGGACCATCCTACGAGCAGTACTTC.

This clone appeared a few times. The identical CDR3 is also encoded by other nucleotide sequences in the sample. The CDR3 DNA reads as TGTGCCAGCAGTTACAGTACAGACTCCTACGAGCAGTACTTC. It encodes CASSYSTDSYEQYF. This rearrangement joins TRBV6-5 to TRBJ2-7; D gene ambiguous. Germline lookup yields CDR1 MNHEY and CDR2 SVGAGI. There are 14 residues in the CDR3. The V end was cut by 2 bases, the J end by 0 bases, with 8 bases between.

The chain uses TRBV9 and TRBJ2-2, with 10 bases identical to TRBD2. Germline values: CDR1 SGDLS, CDR2 YYNGEE. With V trimmed by 3 bases and J by 4 bases, 6 bases remained unmatched. This CDR3 contains 16 residues. The CDR3 protein is CASSDASGGITGELFF. The CDR3 nucleotides are TGTGCCAGCAGCGACGCTAGCGGGGGTATCACCGGGGAGCTGTTTTTT. Together with reference TRBV9 and TRBJ2-2, the CDR3 gives the full variable domain: DSGVTQTPKHLITATGQRVTLRCSPRSGDLSVYWYQQSLDQGLQFLIQYYNGEERAKGNILERFSAQQFPDLHSELNLSSLELGDSALYFCASSDASGGITGELFFGEGSRLTVL.

The chain is built from TRBV7-9 and TRBJ2-7; tentative D call: TRBD1 (5 bases). Germline-derived CDR1 and CDR2 are SEHNR and FQNEAQ (reference sequence). The CDR3 totals 14 residues. Deletions cut 3 bases from V and 6 bases from J, with 15 bases between. In DNA, the CDR3 is TGTGCCAGCAGCTTCTCAGGGCCCCTTCCCGAGCAGTACTTC. It encodes CASSFSGPLPEQYF.

The CDR3 DNA follows: TGTGCCAGCAGCGTCCCCTCGGAGGCAGCACAATACGAGCAGTACTTC. This translates into CASSVPSEAAQYEQYF. The genes are TRBV9 and TRBJ2-7, with a tentative D call TRBD2 (5 bases). CDR1 is SGDLS and CDR2 is YYNGEE in the germline V gene. This CDR3 comprises 16 residues. Trimming cost V 2 bases and J 4 bases, with 19 bases left between them.

The table lists this clone with a count of one. This rearrangement joins TRBV11-2 to TRBJ1-2; D remains ambiguous. There are 12 residues in the CDR3. V shed 5 bases and J shed 4 bases, with 8 bases lying between them. CDR1 and CDR2 (germline): SGHAT, FQNNGV. CDR3 nucleotides: TGTGCCAGCAGCCCACCTGTCTATGGCTACACCTTC. This translates into CASSPPVYGYTF.

This rearrangement joins TRBV19 to TRBJ2-7, with D hard to call. Trimming took 4 bases from V and 3 from J, leaving 10 bases between them. Per the germline V gene, CDR1 is LNHDA and CDR2 is SQIVND (reference sequence). The CDR3 length is 13 residues. CDR3 amino acids: CASSSGDLYEQYF. As DNA, the CDR3 is TGTGCCAGTAGTAGCGGAGACCTCTACGAGCAGTACTTC.

The chain combines TRBV7-9 with TRBJ2-7; 8 positions match TRBD2. Looked up from germline, CDR1 is SEHNR and CDR2 is FQNEAQ (reference sequence). The CDR3 has 17 amino acids. V shed 5 bases, J shed 5 bases, and the junction held 17 bases outside the gene matches. The CDR3 DNA is TGTGCCAGCAGCCGGAGCGGGGGATCCGTGGGGTCCCACGAGCAGTACTTC. Translation: CASSRSGGSVGSHEQYF. The complete variable domain, with remaining parts taken from reference TRBV7-9 and TRBJ2-7, reads DTGVSQNPRHKITKRGQNVTFRCDPISEHNRLYWYRQTLGQGPEFLTYFQNEAQLEKSRLLSDRFSAERPKGSFSTLEIQRTEQGDSAMYLCASSRSGGSVGSHEQYFGPGTRLTVT.

The J gene is TRBJ2-2, the V gene TRBV6-5, with D perhaps matching TRBD1 (6 bases). Trimming shortened V by 6 bases and J by 4 bases, and 12 bases separated the two germline ends. CDR3 length: 14 residues. CDR1 is MNHEY, CDR2 SVGAGI, per germline. The DNA for the CDR3 is TGTGCCAGCAGCCCTAGCAGGGGCACCGGGGAGCTGTTTTTT. It yields the protein CASSPSRGTGELFF.

V usage is TRBV9 and J usage is TRBJ1-3, with unresolved D. The V gene lost 3 bases and the J gene lost 0 bases, with 16 bases spanning the gap. The length of the CDR3 is 17 residues. CDR1 SGDLS and CDR2 YYNGEE come from the germline V gene. DNA for the CDR3: TGTGCCAGCAGCGCGTCGTTATCAGAGATCTCTGGAAACACCATATATTTT. It is translated as CASSASLSEISGNTIYF.

V gene TRBV27 combines with J gene TRBJ1-1; D is possibly TRBD1 (5 bases). Germline V gene data show CDR1 as MNHEY and CDR2 as SMNVEV (reference sequence). The CDR3 length is 15 residues. V was cut by 2 bases and J by 4 bases, with 14 bases left in between. The CDR3 region is CASSLSLGTITEAFF. CDR3 coding DNA: TGTGCCAGCAGTTTAAGTCTGGGGACGATCACTGAAGCTTTCTTT.

This chain connects TRBV5-1 to TRBJ2-3, with 10 bases fitting TRBD2. This CDR3 comprises 15 residues. V was pared by 1 base and J by 5 bases, with 4 bases of the junction left unmatched. Germline V gene data show CDR1 as SGHRS and CDR2 as YFSETQ. CDR3 protein: CASSLSGLALDTQYF. CDR3 in DNA: TGCGCCAGCAGCTTGTCGGGACTAGCGTTAGATACGCAGTATTTT.

The rearrangement links TRBV27 to TRBJ1-2; the D gene is possibly TRBD1 (6 bases). Germline V lookup: CDR1 MNHEY, CDR2 SMNVEV (reference sequence). Trimming cost V 7 bases and J 0 bases, with 9 bases left between them. The CDR3 consists of 13 residues. The CDR3 loop is CASTDSPNYGYTF. The CDR3 bases are TGTGCCAGCACGGACAGCCCTAACTATGGCTACACCTTC.

The gene calls are TRBV19 and TRBJ1-6; unclear D gene. This CDR3 has 15 residues. In germline, CDR1 is LNHDA, CDR2 SQIVND (reference sequence). The V gene lost 3 bases and the J gene lost 9 bases, with 15 bases spanning the gap. Here the CDR3 DNA reads TGTGCCAGTAGTATTGATCACGTCTCTCGTTCACCCCTCCACTTT. Amino acid sequence: CASSIDHVSRSPLHF.

The chain carries TRBV29-1 and TRBJ1-2, with D possibly TRBD1 on 6 matching bases. The germline V gene has CDR1 SQVTM and CDR2 ANQGSEA. V was shortened by 6 bases and J by 7 bases, with 21 bases between the two germline ends. The CDR3 totals 14 residues. The CDR3 region has the DNA TGCAGCGTGGACGTTACGGGGGGGCAGCGTGGCTACACCTTC. Its translation: CSVDVTGGQRGYTF.

The chain recombines TRBV14 with TRBJ2-1, with 7 bases matching TRBD2. Germline V gives CDR1 SGHDN, CDR2 FVKESK. The CDR3 totals 15 residues. Germline trimming cut 1 base from V and 8 bases from J; bases unmatched to any gene: 8. The CDR3 loop is CASSQGLAIWDEQFF. The CDR3 region has the DNA TGTGCCAGCAGCCAAGGACTAGCTATTTGGGATGAGCAGTTCTTC.

In the case of this clone: Other nucleotide sequences from this sample produce the same CDR3. The chain has TRBV6-1 and TRBJ2-7; D gene ambiguous. Trimming took off 1 base at V and 1 base at J, with 5 bases between the two ends. This CDR3 region has 13 residues. Germline V gene sequence: CDR1 MNHNS, CDR2 SASEGT. The CDR3 region is CASSEGLSYEQYF. CDR3 nucleotides: TGTGCCAGCAGTGAAGGACTGTCCTACGAGCAGTACTTC.

The chain carries TRBV7-9 and TRBJ1-4; tentatively, D is TRBD1 (6 bases). Germline V CDR1 and CDR2: SEHNR, FQNEAQ (reference sequence). CDR3 size: 14 residues. V lost 2 bases, J lost 8 bases, and 12 bases lay in between. CDR3 in DNA: TGTGCCAGCAGCTTATTCGCAGGGGACGAAAAACTGTTTTTT. It translates to CASSLFAGDEKLFF.

The CDR3 loop reads CASSLAGSSTDTQYF. The CDR3 DNA reads as TGTGCCAGCAGCCTAGCGGGAAGTAGCACAGATACGCAGTATTTT. V and J are TRBV11-2 and TRBJ2-3; 9 positions match TRBD2. CDR1 SGHAT and CDR2 FQNNGV come from the germline V gene. Unmatched junction bases numbered 3, after V lost 5 bases and J lost 0 bases. The CDR3 sequence is 15 residues long. Full variable domain (outside the CDR3, taken from reference TRBV11-2 and TRBJ2-3): EAGVAQSPRYKIIEKRQSVAFWCNPISGHATLYWYQQILGQGPKLLIQFQNNGVVDDSQLPKDRFSAERLKGVDSTLKIQPAKLEDSAVYLCASSLAGSSTDTQYFGPGTRLTVL.

V gene TRBV2 combines with J gene TRBJ2-3; D is tentatively TRBD1 or TRBD2 (5 bases each). Germline loops: CDR1 SNHLY, CDR2 FYNNEI. The CDR3 consists of 14 residues. Trimming pared 2 bases from V and 5 bases from J, leaving 11 bases between. Here the CDR3 reads CASSEPGAVDTQYF. The CDR3 DNA is TGTGCCAGCAGTGAACCCGGGGCCGTAGATACGCAGTATTTT.

The genes are TRBV7-9 and TRBJ1-3; possibly TRBD1 for D (5 bases). Germline V lookup: CDR1 SEHNR, CDR2 FQNEAQ (reference sequence). This CDR3 region has 17 residues. V shed 1 base and J shed 2 bases, with 15 bases lying between them. The CDR3, as DNA: TGTGCCAGCAGCTTAGAATCGGGGGGGAGCACTGGAAACACCATATATTTT. Its protein is CASSLESGGSTGNTIYF.

The chain links TRBV19 to TRBJ1-5; D remains ambiguous. CDR1 LNHDA and CDR2 SQIVND come from the germline V gene (reference sequence). The V end was cut by 6 bases, the J end by 4 bases, with 16 bases between. The CDR3 length is 15 residues. The CDR3 here is CASSADWQINQPQHF. The DNA for the CDR3 is TGTGCCAGTAGCGCCGATTGGCAGATTAATCAGCCCCAGCATTTT. Full variable domain (outside the CDR3, taken from reference TRBV19 and TRBJ1-5): DGGITQSPKYLFRKEGQNVTLSCEQNLNHDAMYWYRQDPGQGLRLIYYSQIVNDFQKGDIAEGYSVSREKKESFPLTVTSAQKNPTAFYLCASSADWQINQPQHFGDGTRLSIL.

Worth noting for this clone: The same CDR3 arises from other DNA sequences in this sample as well. V is TRBV5-6 and J is TRBJ2-7; D uncertain. V lost 4 bases and J 3 bases, leaving 8 bases between the germline ends. Germline CDR1 reads SGHDT; CDR2 reads YYEEEE. The CDR3 consists of 12 residues. The CDR3 loop reads CASSPGDYEQYF. The CDR3 nucleotides are TGTGCCAGCAGCCCTGGGGACTACGAGCAGTACTTC.

The genes are TRBV29-1 and TRBJ2-1; 9 bases are a match to TRBD2. This CDR3 has 17 amino acids. CDR1 and CDR2 (germline): SQVTM, ANQGSEA. V dropped 6 bases and J dropped 2; count of bases not matched to a gene: 14. The CDR3 here is CSVLLLGGRAPYNEQFF. CDR3 coding DNA: TGCAGCGTCCTCCTATTGGGCGGGAGGGCCCCCTACAATGAGCAGTTCTTC.

This chain joins TRBV30 and TRBJ1-2; D gene uncertain. The CDR3 has 12 residues. In germline, CDR1 is GTSNPN, CDR2 SVGIG (reference sequence). Trimming took 4 bases from V and 8 from J, leaving 14 bases between them. In nucleotides, the CDR3 is TGTGCCTGGATCGGTGGGCCCAGAGGCTACACCTTC. Its protein is CAWIGGPRGYTF.

The chain is built from TRBV9 and TRBJ2-3, with TRBD2 identical over 7 bases. This CDR3 comprises 18 residues. Germline trimming cut 2 bases from V and 4 bases from J; bases unmatched to any gene: 16. Germline V lookup: CDR1 SGDLS, CDR2 YYNGEE. The CDR3 spells CASSVDRTRANWADTQYF. The CDR3, as DNA: TGTGCCAGCAGCGTCGATCGGACTAGAGCGAATTGGGCAGATACGCAGTATTTT.

The rearrangement uses TRBV10-1 and TRBJ1-5; TRBD1 matches 7 bases. V was clipped by 2 bases and J by 5 bases; unmatched bases: 3. This CDR3 is 14 amino acids long. CDR1 and CDR2 (germline): WNHNN, SYGVQD (reference sequence). DNA of the CDR3: TGCGCCAGCAGTGAGACAGGGGTCGATCAGCCCCAGCATTTT. Protein: CASSETGVDQPQHF.

The V gene is TRBV13, the J gene TRBJ2-7; maybe TRBD2 (7 bases). The ends were cut back, 5 bases at V and 4 bases at J, with 24 bases in the middle. Germline V CDR1 and CDR2: PRHDT, FYEKMQ (reference sequence). This CDR3 spans 17 amino acids. The CDR3 coding sequence is TGTGCCAGCAGCCTCCGGGAGTCCGGTGGGGGGGCATACGAGCAGTACTTC. This encodes CASSLRESGGGAYEQYF.

The gene calls are TRBV11-3 and TRBJ2-3; TRBD2 aligns across 7 bases. Germline-derived CDR1 and CDR2 are SGHNT and YENEEA. V lost 9 bases to trimming and J lost 4 bases; unmatched junction nucleotides: 10. The CDR3 consists of 14 residues. Written as DNA, the CDR3 is TGTGCCAGGACGGGGGGAGTGATCCCAGATACGCAGTATTTT. The encoded protein is CARTGGVIPDTQYF.

This chain links TRBV11-2 with TRBJ1-1; no firm D call. Looked up from germline, CDR1 is SGHAT and CDR2 is FQNNGV. V was pared by 3 bases and J by 6 bases, with 14 bases between. This CDR3 is built from 14 residues. Here the CDR3 DNA reads TGTGCCAGCAGCTTGGTGGGAGGAGGGCCTGAAGCTTTCTTT. Its protein product is CASSLVGGGPEAFF.